This T cell receptor beta chain was captured in a study of blood T cell repertoires in COVID-19. Study-level background: The United States, Italy and Spain supplied acute and convalescent COVID-19 samples. Nucleic acid was either cDNA or gDNA, and it came from T cells, B-cell-depleted T cells, or PBMCs.

Methods used by the authors: The assay estimated nucleated cells by amplifying reference gene primers. Assay used: immunoSEQ multiplex PCR; TCRdb lists only in-frame clones, some missing. The V and J calls and clone size come from that table; D and trimming were worked out from the DNA. The sample gives some 27,000 clones, under 85% of which show up once; almost 40% is in the top ten. The CDR3 has 17 amino acids. Germline V CDR1 and CDR2: SGHDT, YYEEEE. V lost 2 bases and J lost 3, with 17 bases in between. Sequencing was done on a sample of peripheral blood. This chain joins TRBV5-6 and TRBJ1-4; D not certain. This receptor was identified in a man aged 65 to 79 with acute or convalescent COVID-19. The CDR3 sequence: CASSFFAVSRANEKLFF. Written as DNA, the CDR3 is TGTGCCAGCAGCTTTTTTGCGGTTTCAAGAGCTAATGAAAAACTGTTTTTT.